This T cell receptor (beta chain) was captured in a study of blood T cells in healthy people across ages. Through a sample-barcoded 5' primer and a J-beta primer mix, a second PCR was run for about 7 to 12 cycles. One entry per CDR3 protein results from TCRdb running MiXCR on the 5' RACE reads. The table records approximately 1.5 million distinct CDR3 sequences, around 40% of them present only once. It was approximately 10 milliliters of peripheral blood that were drawn from each donor. Every sample had a minimum of 6.5 million PBMCs isolated. The germline CDR1 and CDR2 sequences are LGHDT and YNNKEL (reference sequence). The CDR3 totals 15 residues. Study-level findings and limits: Observed TCR beta diversity per million T cells went down as age went up. This fall followed a roughly linear course with age. Since the PBMCs were unsorted, naive and antigen-experienced cells could not be conclusively compared.

Turning to this clonotype: Its target is unknown. The junction does not match germline at one end; this may be a read error.

The source material was blood. V usage is TRBV3-1 and J usage is TRBJ1-4, with 7 bases identical to TRBD1. The receptor comes from a woman under 30 in good health. This chain's CDR3 is CANSQGTVWNEKLFF. The CDR3 DNA reads as TGTGCCAACAGCCAAGGGACAGTTTGGAATGAAAAACTGTTTTTT.